The text below deals with one T cell receptor (beta chain). The data were taken from a study of shared clonotypes between healthy human individuals. Study-wide background: A donor's plate count was three for CD4 naive and three for CD4 memory; CD8 naive had two and CD8 memory one.

A split of CD4+ cells into CD45RA+ naive and CD45RA-negative memory subsets was performed. Between the trimmed V and J ends, which lost 5 bases and 3 bases, there was a span of 20 bases. CDR3 size: 16 residues. Germline V gives CDR1 MDHEN, CDR2 SYDVKM. Repertoires were generated with immunoSEQ multiplex PCR, while TCRdb's copy carries only in-frame clones and drops some. The sample records about 730,000 clones, 72% being singletons. Sequencing input: memory CD4+ T cells sorted from blood. Specified subset: CD45RA-negative fraction. This TCR was sampled from a woman in her 30s in good health. The chain employs TRBV28 and TRBJ2-7; D uncertain. CDR3 residues: CASSVTKRGYHYEQYF. The CDR3 DNA sequence: TGTGCCAGCAGTGTAACCAAAAGAGGTTACCACTACGAGCAGTACTTC.